This T cell receptor beta chain emerged from a study of T cells in Graves' hyperthyroidism and ophthalmopathy. The TCR beta CDR3 regions underwent amplification using RNA transcripts as the source. The TCR CDR3 was amplified in a first-round RT-PCR using the HTBI primer set. MiXCR was run by TCRdb on the multiplex PCR reads, yielding one entry per CDR3 protein. This sample carries 450,000 to 700,000 distinct CDR3 sequences, approximately 44% of them seen once, and the ten largest clones take 15% to 20%. Notes on this clonotype: Likely a read error: the CDR3 ends without its conserved phenylalanine or tryptophan. It is unclear where the CDR3 begins or ends on the DNA, so no DNA is shown, and the CDR3 is as TCRdb lists it.

Germline V lookup: CDR1 SEHNR, CDR2 FQNEAQ (reference sequence). The CDR3 spans 8 residues, counting both ends. V usage is TRBV7-9 and J usage is TRBJ2-7; the table names TRBD2, a call not compared with the DNA. The TCR was taken from an adult woman with Graves' disease, either hyperthyroidism or ophthalmopathy (not recorded which). The specimen was peripheral blood or thyroid tissue (not recorded which). The CDR3 reads CASSTSTS.